This T cell receptor beta chain was documented in a study of technical replicates of blood from a handful of donors. V shed 3 bases, J shed 8 bases, and the junction held 11 bases outside the gene matches. The CDR3 runs 16 residues. Germline CDR1 SEHNR, CDR2 FQNEAQ (reference sequence). Data came from immunoSEQ multiplex PCR; TCRdb stores just in-frame clones and leaves some out. Among some 79,000 clones listed, 91% were seen once. The chain carries TRBV7-9 and TRBJ2-2; 8 bases align to TRBD1. The source material was T cells isolated from PBMCs. The clonotype originates from a human donor in good health. Some clones in this sample may be carry-over from other donors' samples. The CDR3: CASSFGQGVRSGELFF. The DNA for the CDR3 is TGTGCCAGCAGCTTCGGACAGGGAGTTCGATCGGGGGAGCTGTTTTTT.